These 20 T cell receptor beta chains were all obtained from the same sample, sequenced in a study of TIL therapy for anti-PD-1-resistant metastatic lung cancer. The immunoSEQ assay was v3. TCRdb's copy holds only in-frame clones and misses some; the assay was immunoSEQ multiplex PCR. The profile shows roughly 54,000 clones, about nine tenths of them singletons. Time point noted: pre-treatment sample, taken before nivolumab and TIL therapy. The material was blood, obtained at baseline. The receptor set was obtained from a person between 30 and 79 years old with non-small cell lung cancer.

The chain joins TRBV29-1 to TRBJ2-3, with TRBD2 as a possible D gene (5 bases). Trimming stripped 4 bases from V and 4 bases from J, with 12 bases between. Germline V lookup: CDR1 SQVTM, CDR2 ANQGSEA. The CDR3 has 13 amino acids. CDR3 residues: CSVVRGIADTQYF. The CDR3 DNA reads TGCAGCGTTGTTAGAGGGATCGCAGATACGCAGTATTTT.

The rearrangement joins TRBV27 to TRBJ2-1; the D is unclear. Trimming took 2 bases from V and 2 from J, leaving 7 bases between them. The CDR3 covers 14 residues. CDR1 is MNHEY and CDR2 is SMNVEV in the germline V gene (reference sequence). The DNA of the CDR3 is TGTGCCAGCAGTTTAGCAGGAGCCTACAATGAGCAGTTCTTC. Translated, it gives CASSLAGAYNEQFF.

The chain has TRBV27 and TRBJ2-7; D perhaps matches TRBD1 (6 bases). V shed 8 bases and J shed 4 bases, with 12 bases lying between them. The CDR3 consists of 12 residues. CDR1 and CDR2 from the germline V gene are MNHEY and SMNVEV (reference sequence). The CDR3 region is CASYTRGYEQYF. The CDR3 DNA is TGTGCCAGCTACACCAGGGGTTACGAGCAGTACTTC.

The chain links TRBV4-2 to TRBJ2-1, with D possibly TRBD2 on 6 matching bases. V was clipped by 4 bases and J by 8 bases, with 21 bases between them. Germline CDR1 LGHNA, CDR2 YNFKEQ. The CDR3 length is 16 residues. This CDR3 is CASSLSGAQTGDEQFF. The CDR3 DNA reads TGTGCCAGCAGCCTGTCCGGGGCGCAGACGGGGGATGAGCAGTTCTTC.

This sequence joins TRBV28 and TRBJ1-2, with D maybe TRBD1 (5 bases). CDR1 is MDHEN, CDR2 SYDVKM, per germline. This CDR3 is built from 12 residues. V lost 3 bases and J 7 bases, leaving 9 bases between the germline ends. CDR3: CASSFGGGGYTF. In DNA form, the CDR3 reads TGTGCCAGCAGTTTTGGGGGGGGTGGCTACACCTTC.

The J gene is TRBJ2-7, the V gene TRBV2; D gene ambiguous. Germline V gene data show CDR1 as SNHLY and CDR2 as FYNNEI. V gave up 3 bases and J gave up 2 bases, with 11 bases separating them. This CDR3 region has 14 residues. The CDR3 DNA is TGTGCCAGCAGTGAGATTCCCCAGACCTACGAGCAGTACTTC. This encodes CASSEIPQTYEQYF. Supplemented by reference TRBV2 and TRBJ2-7, the full variable domain reads EPEVTQTPSHQVTQMGQEVILRCVPISNHLYFYWYRQILGQKVEFLVSFYNNEISEKSEIFDDQFSVERPDGSNFTLKIRSTKLEDSAMYFCASSEIPQTYEQYFGPGTRLTVT.

J is TRBJ2-7 and V is TRBV19; a weak D match, TRBD1 (6 bases). This CDR3 has 14 amino acids. The V end lost 5 bases, the J end lost 0 bases, and 11 bases lay between the germline ends. Germline V gene sequence: CDR1 LNHDA, CDR2 SQIVND (reference sequence). CDR3 amino acids: CASSLQGFSYEQYF. DNA for the CDR3: TGTGCCAGTAGTTTACAGGGCTTCTCCTACGAGCAGTACTTC.

This chain links TRBV15 with TRBJ2-3; 7 positions match TRBD1. CDR3 length: 22 amino acids. V lost 0 bases and J lost 0; bases outside the gene matches: 21. CDR1 and CDR2 from the germline V gene are LNHNV and YYDKDF (reference sequence). CDR3 loop: CATSRESFFTPGTESSTDTQYF. For the CDR3, the DNA is TGTGCCACCAGCAGAGAGAGCTTTTTTACCCCCGGGACAGAGTCTAGCACAGATACGCAGTATTTT.

This clone was seen a few times. The chain recombines TRBV7-9 with TRBJ1-5; D gene unclear. Trimming left V 2 bases short and J 0 bases short, with 5 bases between. The CDR3 totals 14 residues. Per germline, CDR1 SEHNR and CDR2 FQNEAQ (reference sequence). CDR3 coding DNA: TGTGCCAGCAGCTTACATAATAGCAATCAGCCCCAGCATTTT. It yields the protein CASSLHNSNQPQHF.

CDR3 protein: CASSLGGTRGYTF. The CDR3 DNA reads TGTGCCAGCAGCTTAGGAGGGACGCGGGGCTACACCTTC. The gene calls are TRBV7-3 and TRBJ1-2; D is possibly TRBD1 (5 bases). Trimming shortened V by 2 bases and J by 8 bases, and 12 bases separated the two germline ends. This CDR3 is built from 13 residues. CDR1 SGHTA and CDR2 FQGTGA come from the germline V gene.

The chain recombines TRBV7-2 with TRBJ2-2; D gene ambiguous. The germline V gene has CDR1 SGHTA and CDR2 FQGNSA. CDR3 length equals 14 residues. V dropped 3 bases and J dropped 0 bases, with 5 bases sitting between them. CDR3 protein: CASSFASNTGELFF. The CDR3 region has the DNA TGTGCCAGCAGCTTCGCCTCGAACACCGGGGAGCTGTTTTTT.

This chain connects TRBV6-5 to TRBJ2-3; 14 bases fit TRBD2. V was clipped by 11 bases and J by 2 bases; unmatched bases: 6. Germline V gives CDR1 MNHEY, CDR2 SVGAGI. The CDR3 length is 15 residues. The CDR3, as DNA: TGTGCCGGGGGGACTAGCGGGAGTGTCACAGATACGCAGTATTTT. It is translated as CAGGTSGSVTDTQYF.

DNA for the CDR3: TGTGCCAGCAGCCAAGACAATGGACTAAAACTGTTTTTT. Its protein is CASSQDNGLKLFF. The chain recombines TRBV3-1 (or the pseudogene TRBV3-2) with TRBJ1-4; D is unresolved. The CDR3 has 13 residues. Per germline, CDR1 LGHDT and CDR2 YNNKEL (reference sequence). V lost 0 bases to trimming and J lost 10 bases, with 9 bases between them.

This chain links TRBV6-5 with TRBJ2-1; TRBD1 matches at 9 bases. The CDR3 sequence is 16 residues long. V lost 4 bases, J lost 5 bases, and 9 bases stayed unmatched. Germline values: CDR1 MNHEY, CDR2 SVGAGI. The CDR3: CASSWGTGKINNEQFF. The CDR3 nucleotides are TGTGCCAGCAGTTGGGGGACAGGGAAAATTAACAATGAGCAGTTCTTC.

V gene TRBV27 combines with J gene TRBJ1-6; D might be TRBD1 (6 bases). V lost 5 bases to trimming and J lost 0 bases, with 17 bases between them. Germline CDR1 reads MNHEY; CDR2 reads SMNVEV (reference sequence). This CDR3 has 18 amino acids. The CDR3 reads CASSRTGTPSSYNSPLHF. The CDR3 DNA reads TGTGCCAGCAGTCGGACCGGGACACCAAGCTCCTATAATTCACCCCTCCACTTT.

V and J are TRBV11-2 and TRBJ1-5, with D possibly being TRBD1 (5 bases). CDR3 size: 14 residues. Between the trimmed V and J ends, which lost 2 bases and 3 bases, there was a span of 8 bases. Germline CDR1 reads SGHAT; CDR2 reads FQNNGV. The CDR3 nucleotides are TGTGCCAGCAGCTTAACCGGGGCCAATCAGCCCCAGCATTTT. Translating it yields CASSLTGANQPQHF.

The chain uses TRBV7-3 and TRBJ1-2, with 7 positions matching TRBD1. The V and J ends lost 5 bases and 6 bases, in that order; junction bases with no gene match: 12. This CDR3 has 15 amino acids. Germline assignment: CDR1 SGHTA and CDR2 FQGTGA. CDR3 in amino acids: CASSPQTGPYDGYTF. CDR3 in DNA: TGTGCCAGCAGCCCCCAGACAGGGCCCTATGATGGCTACACCTTC.

This sequence joins TRBV18 and TRBJ1-1; 7 bases agree with TRBD1. The CDR3 spans 13 residues. CDR1 and CDR2 (germline): KGHSH, LQKENI. J gave up 7 bases and V 4 bases, and 6 bases lay outside the gene matches. The CDR3 here is CASSLTRDSEAFF. The CDR3 coding sequence is TGTGCCAGCTCACTTACCCGGGACAGTGAAGCTTTCTTT.

This chain connects TRBV27 to TRBJ2-1; D may match TRBD1 or TRBD2 (7 bases each). The CDR3 runs to 15 residues. Germline V CDR1 and CDR2: MNHEY, SMNVEV (reference sequence). V lost 0 bases to trimming and J lost 12 bases, with 18 bases between them. In DNA, the CDR3 is TGTGCCAGCAGTTTATCGAGGGGAGGGGGCATTGGGCAGTTCTTC. It translates to CASSLSRGGGIGQFF.

The chain uses TRBV27 and TRBJ2-2; 8 bases align to TRBD2. CDR1 and CDR2 (germline): MNHEY, SMNVEV (reference sequence). There are 18 residues in the CDR3. J lost 6 bases, V lost 3 bases, and 15 bases had no gene match. The CDR3 bases are TGTGCCAGCAGTTTCGGCCCAAGGGGACTAGTACACCCCGGGGAGCTGTTTTTT. This encodes CASSFGPRGLVHPGELFF.